These 8 T cell receptor beta chains came from one sample sequenced in a study of CD8 T cells in Susac syndrome (dated by TCRdb to about 2019). Preparation of the library involved the immunoSEQ multiplex PCR assay. RNA was extracted using the RNeasy kit, and roughly 0.5 to 1 microgram was reverse transcribed with random hexamers. TCRdb trimmed public reads at Q25 via fastp, called clones via MiXCR and kept in-frame beta chains. Every distinct CDR3 protein forms one entry, paired with its most common genes and DNA. The sample table shows about 300,000 distinct CDR3 sequences, and almost 85% are seen once. The ten largest clones capture about 0.22% of the sample. Sequencing used CD8+ T cells from PBMCs. All receptors derive from a human donor with multiple sclerosis.

The genes are TRBV6-5 and TRBJ1-2; tentative D call: TRBD1 (6 bases). The CDR3 has 14 amino acids. Trimming left V 4 bases short and J 4 bases short, with 13 bases between. CDR1 and CDR2 (germline): MNHEY, SVGAGI. The CDR3 is CASSFDDRSYGYTF. Written as DNA, the CDR3 is TGTGCCAGCAGTTTCGACGACAGGAGCTATGGCTACACCTTC.

This chain joins TRBV6-2 or TRBV6-3 and TRBJ1-2; TRBD1 might be the D (6 bases). CDR1 and CDR2 from the germline V gene are MNHEY and SVGEGT. The CDR3 is 16 residues long. Trimming removed 2 bases from V and 6 bases from J, with 19 bases in between. In nucleotides, the CDR3 is TGTGCCAGCAGTTACCAAGACAGGCCTGATCCCCATGGCTACACCTTC. As protein: CASSYQDRPDPHGYTF.

The CDR3 spells CASSFQTGAYEQYF. DNA of the CDR3: TGTGCCAGCAGCTTCCAGACAGGGGCCTACGAGCAGTACTTC. The rearrangement uses TRBV5-4 and TRBJ2-7; 8 bases align to TRBD1. This CDR3 is 14 amino acids long. The germline CDR1 and CDR2 sequences are SGHNT and YYREEE (reference sequence). The V and J ends lost 2 bases and 2 bases, in that order; junction bases with no gene match: 3.

This clonotype has just a few counts. J is TRBJ2-4 and V is TRBV6-2 or TRBV6-3; D is uncertain. CDR3 length equals 15 residues. Germline V gene lookup returns CDR1 MNHEY and CDR2 SVGEGT. Trimming shortened V by 0 bases and J by 1 base, and 7 bases separated the two germline ends. The CDR3 bases are TGTGCCAGCAGTTACTCGGAGAGCGCCAAAAACATTCAGTACTTC. This encodes CASSYSESAKNIQYF.

This chain joins TRBV20-1 and TRBJ2-5, with 8 bases identical to TRBD2. CDR1 and CDR2 from the germline V gene are DFQATT and SNEGSKA (reference sequence). This CDR3 contains 22 residues. V lost 0 bases, J lost 5 bases, and 29 bases stayed unmatched. The CDR3 loop reads CSARDLPGRSAGVHSFSETQYF. As DNA, the CDR3 is TGCAGTGCTAGAGATCTCCCGGGTCGGTCAGCGGGAGTCCATTCTTTCAGCGAGACCCAGTACTTC.

V and J are TRBV29-1 and TRBJ2-1; the D gene is possibly TRBD2 (6 bases). From germline, CDR1 is SQVTM and CDR2 ANQGSEA. V lost 1 base, J lost 0 bases, and 13 bases lay in between. The CDR3 consists of 16 residues. The CDR3 loop is CSVEGVAGSSYNEQFF. CDR3 in DNA: TGCAGCGTTGAAGGGGTTGCGGGAAGCTCCTACAATGAGCAGTTCTTC.

The rearrangement joins TRBV29-1 to TRBJ2-2, with a weak D call TRBD1 (6 bases). V lost 5 bases to trimming and J lost 5 bases, with 9 bases between them. From germline, CDR1 is SQVTM and CDR2 ANQGSEA. The CDR3 runs to 12 residues. In nucleotides, the CDR3 is TGCAGCGTTCTACAGGGAACCGGGGAGCTGTTTTTT. Translating it yields CSVLQGTGELFF.

This clonotype was seen a few times. The chain links TRBV6-1 to TRBJ2-5, with D uncertain. Germline V lookup: CDR1 MNHNS, CDR2 SASEGT. V lost 5 bases and J lost 4, with 11 bases in between. CDR3 length: 13 residues. The CDR3 nucleotides are TGTGCCAGCAGTACCAACCCACCAGAGACCCAGTACTTC. This codes for CASSTNPPETQYF.